The present T cell receptor (beta chain) was sequenced within a study of T-cell reconstitution after alpha-beta-depleted transplantation in children (dated by TCRdb to between 2015 and 2016). Study-level background: Using TCR repertoire profiling, the study followed T-cell immune reconstitution in a quantitative way in children after TCRalphabeta/CD19-depleted allogeneic hematopoietic cell transplantation.

CDR1 and CDR2, looked up from the germline V gene, are SGHVS and FNYEAQ. The cysteine opens and the phenylalanine closes a CDR3 of 15 amino acids. Only the CDR3 region is kept as DNA, spanning 45 bases read in frame from base 1. For this chain, trimming is 5 bases at the V end and 3 bases at the J end, and the number of junction bases without a gene match is 8. Library generation was performed with PCR. The data were produced on an Illumina HiSeq 2500. TCR libraries were prepared with molecular barcoding, using unique molecular identifiers to normalize TCRbeta repertoire quantification. TCRdb took the public reads, trimmed them with fastp at Q25, ran MiXCR for clone calling and kept in-frame beta chains. CDR3 protein sequences are deduplicated, and each keeps its most common genes and DNA. The sample records about 360,000 distinct CDR3 sequences, roughly 13% of which are singletons. Of the sample, approximately 4.2% is held by the ten largest clones.

As for this clonotype: Its antigen remains unidentified. Base qualities were left out, and no much larger clone turns up one base away.

Sequenced material: PBMCs, taken from the stem cell graft. This TCR derives from a human donor who donated a stem cell graft to a child with Fanconi anemia. In this chain, TRBV7-6 is recombined with TRBJ2-7; 9 nucleotides in the junction match TRBD2. The bases are TGTGCCAGCAGCGAAGGACTAGCGCAATACTACGAGCAGTACTTC. This sequence encodes CASSEGLAQYYEQYF.